This T cell receptor beta chain is drawn from a study of cytomegalovirus exposure and HLA in healthy donors. Germline V gene lookup returns CDR1 LNHDA and CDR2 SQIVND (reference sequence). V lost 3 bases and J 0 bases, leaving 9 bases between the germline ends. The CDR3 has 14 residues. Only one count was recorded for this clone. Amplification used 60 Vbeta primers and 13 Jbeta primers. Method: immunoSEQ multiplex PCR; TCRdb's copy keeps in-frame clones and lacks some. The sample consists of under 110,000 clones, about 81% of them appearing once. The chain carries TRBV19 and TRBJ2-7; D perhaps matches TRBD2 (5 bases). The specimen was PBMCs. This sequence was found in a man aged 45-65 years in good health and CMV-seronegative. CDR3 region: CASSIEGLSYEQYF. CDR3 coding DNA: TGTGCCAGTAGTATCGAGGGTCTCTCCTACGAGCAGTACTTC.